The T cell receptor (beta chain) described here comes from a study of T cell responses to AZD1222 COVID-19 vaccine (dated by TCRdb to the early 2020s). Describing the broader study: AZD1222 recipients with second doses at about 4 weeks or about 12 weeks were pooled, because spike-specific TCR depth and breadth did not differ between schedules. A total of around 240 trial participants underwent TCR sequencing, of whom 207 had received two doses of AZD1222 and 26 had received two doses of the MenACWY control vaccine. Trial participants were enrolled by age into subgroups of 18-55, 56-69 and 70-plus years, and around 150, 29 and 61 TCR-sequenced participants, respectively, were included in these subgroups.

The CDR3 regions of human TCRbeta chains were subjected to immunosequencing. The paper's data handling went like this. TCRs in the repertoires were matched against a reference library of SARS-CoV-2-specific TCRs that had been generated with the MIRA antigen-specificity platform. Breadth meant the fraction of unique TCRs that were SARS-CoV-2-associated, whereas depth meant the fraction of total T cells that were SARS-CoV-2-associated. Using the MIRA data, every spike-specific TCR was mapped to the spike region that the TCR reacted to and assigned to either a CD4 or a CD8 class. Log10-transformed breadth and depth values were compared by one-way ANOVA with Sidak's multiple comparisons tests. Not all clones reach the TCRdb copy of this immuneACCESS table, which keeps in-frame sequences only. Checked studies attribute under half of the gap to unresolved V genes and leave the rest unexplained. That table supplies the V and J calls and clone size; D and trimming were determined from the DNA. Recorded for this sample are approximately 71,000 clones; about nine tenths of them occurred a single time. The top ten constitute under 8.5% of the sample.

Comment on this clone: Its antigen is unknown. Base qualities are not recorded, but no much larger clone differs from it by a single base.

CDR1 and CDR2 are read off the germline V gene (reference sequence) as LNHDA and SQIVND. V is pared back by 3 bases and J by 4 bases, with 6 bases lying between the germline termini. The CDR3 starts with the cysteine, ends with the phenylalanine, and has 13 residues. Just CDR3 DNA is preserved here, 39 bases in frame from base 1. Study-wide findings and limitations: A significant rise in spike-specific TCR breadth and depth was observed after two AZD1222 doses relative to day 0 and relative to MenACWY recipients. The 56-69-year group was small, and its depth increase did not reach significance, likely because of low power. Because no day 14 peak-response samples were available, repertoires were characterized only after the peak T cell response. Participants were mostly white British and included more females than males, and it was suggested by the authors that clonal diversity may have been underestimated. CD4 TCRs associated with the vaccine covered the entire spike protein, and the dominant responses were in regions 160-218 and 743-854. Conclusions about previously exposed vaccinees were limited because only six AZD1222 recipients were SARS-CoV-2 seropositive at baseline. Reportedly, close to half of the unique spike-specific TCRs recognized epitopes lying outside the regions that are mutated in the B.1.351 and B.1.1.7 variants.

According to the study, the label for this sample's time point signals: baseline before first vaccination. The vaccinee samples were drawn from two UK trials, COV001 and COV002, one of which was a single-blind randomized controlled phase 2/3 trial testing AZD1222 (ChAdOx1 nCoV-19) in healthy adults. Trial participant PBMC samples were collected at day 0 and day 28 after the second dose for TCRbeta chain sequencing. The sequence links TRBV19 to TRBJ1-4; the D segment cannot be called with confidence. The receptor was derived from an adult in good health. The sample in question was peripheral blood, obtained on day 0 of AZD1222 vaccination. The DNA sequence is given as TGTGCCAGTAGTATCCGGAGTAATGAAAAACTGTTTTTT. This sequence encodes CASSIRSNEKLFF.